The sequence of this TCR beta chain was determined in a study of cytotoxic CD8 clonotypes in ibrutinib-treated CLL. Study-level information: Response was recorded as partial in about 24 patients and complete in 2; at median roughly 63 months, approximately 15 remained remitted and some 12 had progressed. Study-wide results and caveats: Rare overall, public clonotypes shrank or held steady under therapy.

For this clone: The antigen is unknown.

With sequencing, the targeted depth ranged from 1 in 200,000 to 1 in 1 million T cells. Using immunoSEQ multiplex PCR, the repertoire was profiled, and TCRdb retains in-frame clones only, with some absent. The sample has 110,000 to 150,000 clones, 85% to 95% seen once. CDR1 is MNHNY, CDR2 SVGAGI, per germline (reference sequence). V dropped 5 bases and J dropped 3 bases, with 14 bases sitting between them. The CDR3 extends over 14 amino acids. The sequence was obtained from a human donor with chronic lymphocytic leukemia. This chain uses TRBV6-6 with TRBJ2-7; D call uncertain. Sequenced material: PBMCs, taken after 12 months of ibrutinib treatment. CDR3 sequence (DNA): TGTGCCAGCAGTGCCCCTCTCTGGTTCTACGAGCAGTACTTC. Amino acid sequence: CASSAPLWFYEQYF.